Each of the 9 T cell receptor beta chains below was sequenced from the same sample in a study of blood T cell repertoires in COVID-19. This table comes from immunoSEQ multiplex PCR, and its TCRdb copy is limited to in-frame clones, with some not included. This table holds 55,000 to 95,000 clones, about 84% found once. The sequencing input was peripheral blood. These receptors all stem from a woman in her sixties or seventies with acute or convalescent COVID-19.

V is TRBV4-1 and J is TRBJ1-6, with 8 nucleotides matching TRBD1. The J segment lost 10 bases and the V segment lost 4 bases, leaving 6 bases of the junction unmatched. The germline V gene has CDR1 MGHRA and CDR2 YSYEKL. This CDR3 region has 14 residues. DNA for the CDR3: TGCGCCAGCAGCCGACGAACAGGGGGATCACCCCTCCACTTT. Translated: CASSRRTGGSPLHF.

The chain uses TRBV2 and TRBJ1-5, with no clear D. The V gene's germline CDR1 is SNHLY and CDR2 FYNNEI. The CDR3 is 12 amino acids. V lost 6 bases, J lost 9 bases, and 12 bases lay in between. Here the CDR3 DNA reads TGTGCCAGCAGGTACGAGAGCGGGCCCCAGCATTTT. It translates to CASRYESGPQHF. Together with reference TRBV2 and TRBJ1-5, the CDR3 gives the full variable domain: EPEVTQTPSHQVTQMGQEVILRCVPISNHLYFYWYRQILGQKVEFLVSFYNNEISEKSEIFDDQFSVERPDGSNFTLKIRSTKLEDSAMYFCASRYESGPQHFGDGTRLSIL.

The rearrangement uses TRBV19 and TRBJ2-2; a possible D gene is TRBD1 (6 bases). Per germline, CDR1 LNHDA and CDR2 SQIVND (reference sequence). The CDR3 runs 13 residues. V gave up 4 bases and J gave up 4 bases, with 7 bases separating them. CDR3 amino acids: CASSNRVTGELFF. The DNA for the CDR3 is TGTGCCAGTAGTAACAGGGTCACCGGGGAGCTGTTTTTT.

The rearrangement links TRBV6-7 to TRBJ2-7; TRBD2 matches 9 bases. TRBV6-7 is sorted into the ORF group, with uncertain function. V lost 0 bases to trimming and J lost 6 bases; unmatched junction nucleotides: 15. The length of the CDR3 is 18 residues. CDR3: CASSYSCMREGPYSEQYF. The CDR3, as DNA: TGTGCCAGCAGTTACTCGTGTATGCGGGAGGGGCCATATTCCGAGCAGTACTTC.

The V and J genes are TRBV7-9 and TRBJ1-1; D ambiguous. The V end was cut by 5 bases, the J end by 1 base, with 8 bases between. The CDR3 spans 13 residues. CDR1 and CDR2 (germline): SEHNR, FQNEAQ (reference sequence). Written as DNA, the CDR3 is TGTGCCAGCAGCACCTACGGGAACACTGAAGCTTTCTTT. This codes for CASSTYGNTEAFF.

The CDR3 is CASSQDRGAFSGANVLTF. The CDR3 nucleotides are TGTGCCAGCAGCCAAGATCGGGGGGCTTTCTCTGGGGCCAACGTCCTGACTTTC. The V gene is TRBV14, the J gene TRBJ2-6; D perhaps matches TRBD2 (7 bases). Germline V CDR1 and CDR2: SGHDN, FVKESK. The germline V and J ends were trimmed by 0 bases and 0 bases, with 12 bases remaining between them. CDR3 size: 18 residues.

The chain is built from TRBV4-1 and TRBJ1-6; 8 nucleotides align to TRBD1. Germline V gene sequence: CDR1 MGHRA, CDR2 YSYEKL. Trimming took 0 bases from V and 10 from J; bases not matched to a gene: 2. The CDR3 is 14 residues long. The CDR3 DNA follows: TGCGCCAGCAGCCAAGAGGCAGGGGGCTCACCCCTCCACTTT. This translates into CASSQEAGGSPLHF.

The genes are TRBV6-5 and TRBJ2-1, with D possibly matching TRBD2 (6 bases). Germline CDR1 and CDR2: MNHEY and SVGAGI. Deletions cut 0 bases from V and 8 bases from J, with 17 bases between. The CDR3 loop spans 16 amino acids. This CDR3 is CASSYSGGMSVHEQFF. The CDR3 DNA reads TGTGCCAGCAGTTACTCTGGCGGGATGTCCGTCCATGAGCAGTTCTTC.

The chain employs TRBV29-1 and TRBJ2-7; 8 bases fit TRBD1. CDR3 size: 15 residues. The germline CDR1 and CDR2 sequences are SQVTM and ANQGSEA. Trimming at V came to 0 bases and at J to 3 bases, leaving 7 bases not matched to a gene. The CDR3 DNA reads TGCAGCGTTGAAGATGACAGGGGCAGTGACTACGAGCAGTACTTC. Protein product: CSVEDDRGSDYEQYF.